The next 31 T cell receptor beta chains were all read from a single sample in a study of blood T cell repertoires in COVID-19. Sequenced by immunoSEQ multiplex PCR; TCRdb stores in-frame clones only, minus some. The repertoire holds 90,000 to 150,000 clones, with around 82% as singletons. Sequences were obtained from peripheral blood. These receptors were collected from a human donor in a cohort sampled during active COVID-19.

The genes are TRBV4-1 and TRBJ2-7; a weak D match, TRBD1 (6 bases). Germline V CDR1 and CDR2: MGHRA, YSYEKL. This CDR3 comprises 16 residues. V lost 5 bases, J lost 0 bases, and 17 bases lay in between. The CDR3 DNA reads as TGCGCCAGCAGCGCCCTAAAACAGGGCGTCTCCTACGAGCAGTACTTC. Translated, it gives CASSALKQGVSYEQYF.

CDR3 in DNA: TGTGCCACCAGCAGCAGGACAGGGATGAATGAAAAACTGTTTTTT. It encodes CATSSRTGMNEKLFF. The chain is built from TRBV15 and TRBJ1-4, with 8 positions matching TRBD1. V lost 3 bases to trimming and J lost 5 bases; unmatched junction nucleotides: 5. Per the germline V gene, CDR1 is LNHNV and CDR2 is YYDKDF (reference sequence). CDR3 length: 15 residues.

V is TRBV7-9 and J is TRBJ2-5, with a tentative D call TRBD1 (5 bases). The CDR3 is 13 residues long. CDR1 SEHNR and CDR2 FQNEAQ come from the germline V gene (reference sequence). V was trimmed by 4 bases and J by 3 bases, leaving 9 bases between them. CDR3 DNA sequence: TGTGCCAGCAGCTCTTGGGGCGAAGAGACCCAGTACTTC. This codes for CASSSWGEETQYF.

In the case of this clone: This specimen includes other DNA sequences encoding the same CDR3. This chain links TRBV12-3 or TRBV12-4 with TRBJ1-5; D remains ambiguous. With 6 bases removed from V and 4 bases from J, the gap between germline ends came to 7 bases. The CDR3 totals 12 residues. The CDR3 DNA is TGTGCCAGCAGCCTCTTGAATCAGCCCCAGCATTTT. Protein: CASSLLNQPQHF.

The chain carries TRBV29-1 and TRBJ1-1; the D is unclear. This CDR3 is built from 14 residues. Trimming took off 3 bases at V and 5 bases at J, with 16 bases between the two ends. Germline-derived CDR1 and CDR2 are SQVTM and ANQGSEA. The CDR3 coding sequence is TGCAGCGTTGACCACAGCTCGCAGTGGACTGAAGCTTTCTTT. Protein: CSVDHSSQWTEAFF.

The chain recombines TRBV4-1 with TRBJ2-2, with a possible D match to TRBD2 (6 bases). The CDR3 has 16 residues. Germline loops: CDR1 MGHRA, CDR2 YSYEKL. The germline V and J ends were trimmed by 5 bases and 4 bases, with 17 bases remaining between them. The DNA of the CDR3 is TGCGCCAGCAGCATACTGACTAGTTATATCACCGGGGAGCTGTTTTTT. Residues: CASSILTSYITGELFF.

The chain joins TRBV12-5 to TRBJ2-3; 7 nucleotides line up with TRBD2. Trimming took 2 bases from V and 0 from J; bases not matched to a gene: 2. Germline V lookup: CDR1 LGHNT, CDR2 FRNRAP. The CDR3 runs 15 residues. The CDR3 loop is CASGLWGGSTDTQYF. The CDR3 DNA sequence: TGTGCTAGTGGTTTGTGGGGGGGTAGCACAGATACGCAGTATTTT.

V gene TRBV28 combines with J gene TRBJ1-6, with D unclear. The length of the CDR3 is 14 residues. In germline, CDR1 is MDHEN, CDR2 SYDVKM. The germline V and J ends were trimmed by 5 bases and 10 bases, with 15 bases remaining between them. CDR3 sequence reads: CASSPQISGSPLHF. CDR3 in DNA: TGTGCCAGCAGTCCCCAGATCTCGGGATCACCCCTCCACTTT.

The chain employs TRBV2 and TRBJ2-2; D is perhaps TRBD1 (6 bases). Germline V CDR1 and CDR2: SNHLY, FYNNEI. V gave up 5 bases and J gave up 1 base, with 11 bases separating them. CDR3 length: 15 amino acids. The CDR3 DNA sequence: TGTGCCAGCAGTAAAGGACAGCTGAACACCGGGGAGCTGTTTTTT. As protein: CASSKGQLNTGELFF. The full variable domain, its missing parts supplied by reference TRBV2 and TRBJ2-2, is EPEVTQTPSHQVTQMGQEVILRCVPISNHLYFYWYRQILGQKVEFLVSFYNNEISEKSEIFDDQFSVERPDGSNFTLKIRSTKLEDSAMYFCASSKGQLNTGELFFGEGSRLTVL.

The chain uses TRBV28 and TRBJ1-6; 8 nucleotides line up with TRBD1. This CDR3 spans 15 amino acids. Germline V CDR1 and CDR2: MDHEN, SYDVKM. Trimming removed 5 bases from V and 9 bases from J; junction bases left unmatched: 9. The CDR3 bases are TGTGCCAGCAGTGCGGGACAGGACATGAGTTCACCCCTCCACTTT. As protein: CASSAGQDMSSPLHF. The full variable domain, rest sourced from reference TRBV28 and TRBJ1-6, is DVKVTQSSRYLVKRTGEKVFLECVQDMDHENMFWYRQDPGLGLRLIYFSYDVKMKEKGDIPEGYSVSREKKERFSLILESASTNQTSMYLCASSAGQDMSSPLHFGNGTRLTVT.

The chain carries TRBV2 and TRBJ1-2; tentatively, D is TRBD1 (6 bases). Germline V CDR1 and CDR2: SNHLY, FYNNEI. The V end was cut by 8 bases, the J end by 8 bases, with 15 bases between. The CDR3 totals 12 residues. The CDR3 is CASRGQSQGYTF. CDR3 nucleotide sequence: TGTGCCAGCCGAGGACAGTCTCAAGGCTACACCTTC.

The chain has TRBV4-3 and TRBJ2-7, with a possible D match to TRBD1 (6 bases). Trimming left V 3 bases short and J 0 bases short, with 12 bases between. Germline V gene data show CDR1 as LGHNA and CDR2 as YSLEER. CDR3 length: 15 amino acids. CDR3 region: CASSQTTGSSYEQYF. CDR3 DNA: TGCGCCAGCAGCCAGACTACAGGGAGCTCCTACGAGCAGTACTTC.

This chain connects TRBV20-1 to TRBJ2-3; TRBD2 matches 15 bases. Trimming took 3 bases from V and 2 from J; bases not matched to a gene: 3. The germline V gene encodes CDR1 DFQATT and CDR2 SNEGSKA (reference sequence). The length of the CDR3 is 16 residues. In DNA form, the CDR3 reads TGCAGTGCTAGTGGACTAGCGGGGGGGCCCACAGATACGCAGTATTTT. This gives the protein CSASGLAGGPTDTQYF.

The chain is built from TRBV2 and TRBJ1-5; 7 bases agree with TRBD1. This CDR3 has 17 residues. J was trimmed by 0 bases and V by 7 bases; bases with no gene match: 12. From germline, CDR1 is SNHLY and CDR2 FYNNEI. CDR3 region: CASTLAGTEISNQPQHF. In DNA, the CDR3 is TGTGCCAGCACCCTCGCCGGGACAGAGATTAGCAATCAGCCCCAGCATTTT.

The genes are TRBV2 and TRBJ1-2; TRBD1 matches 7 bases. The germline V gene has CDR1 SNHLY and CDR2 FYNNEI. The CDR3 has 13 residues. The trim removed 5 bases at V and 4 bases at J, leaving 4 bases unmatched. CDR3 DNA sequence: TGTGCCAGCAGTCTCGGACAGGCCTATGGCTACACCTTC. It is translated as CASSLGQAYGYTF.

The chain recombines TRBV11-3 with TRBJ2-1; D perhaps matches TRBD1 (5 bases). The CDR3 length is 13 residues. Germline V CDR1 and CDR2: SGHNT, YENEEA. Trimming removed 8 bases at V and 7 bases at J, with 15 bases between. Here the CDR3 DNA reads TGTGCCAGCGCTTTCCAGGGATCTAATGAGCAGTTCTTC. Translation gives CASAFQGSNEQFF.

This chain links TRBV5-1 with TRBJ1-6; perhaps TRBD1 as D (6 bases). With 5 bases removed from V and 0 bases from J, the gap between germline ends came to 12 bases. Germline V lookup: CDR1 SGHRS, CDR2 YFSETQ. This CDR3 comprises 16 residues. The CDR3, as DNA: TGCGCCAGCAGATTTACAGGGAGCTCCTATAATTCACCCCTCCACTTT. This encodes CASRFTGSSYNSPLHF.

V usage is TRBV6-5 and J usage is TRBJ2-7; no clear D gene. The CDR3 consists of 13 residues. Trimming took off 1 base at V and 0 bases at J, with 4 bases between the two ends. Germline V gene sequence: CDR1 MNHEY, CDR2 SVGAGI. This CDR3 is CASSYFGSYEQYF. As DNA, the CDR3 is TGTGCCAGCAGTTACTTCGGCTCCTACGAGCAGTACTTC.

The gene calls are TRBV19 and TRBJ1-5; 7 positions match TRBD1. V was clipped by 1 base and J by 2 bases; unmatched bases: 11. CDR1 is LNHDA and CDR2 is SQIVND in the germline V gene (reference sequence). The CDR3 is 18 residues long. CDR3 sequence (DNA): TGTGCCAGTAGTATAGGGGTAGGAGGGGGCGAGGGCAATCAGCCCCAGCATTTT. It is translated as CASSIGVGGGEGNQPQHF.

V gene TRBV18 combines with J gene TRBJ1-1; D possibly corresponds to TRBD1 (6 bases). V was clipped by 3 bases and J by 0 bases, with 11 bases between them. The germline V gene has CDR1 KGHSH and CDR2 LQKENI. This CDR3 spans 15 amino acids. The CDR3 protein is CASSPTGSLNTEAFF. For the CDR3, the DNA is TGTGCCAGCTCACCCACAGGGTCACTGAACACTGAAGCTTTCTTT.

The V gene is TRBV3-1 (or the pseudogene TRBV3-2), the J gene TRBJ1-4; 8 bases line up with TRBD1. The CDR3 sequence is 15 residues long. Germline CDR1 is LGHDT and CDR2 is YNNKEL (reference sequence). V lost 2 bases and J lost 7; bases outside the gene matches: 6. CDR3 in DNA: TGTGCCAGCAGCCAATTACAGGGGGGCGGTGAAAAACTGTTTTTT. This encodes CASSQLQGGGEKLFF.

The chain joins TRBV13 to TRBJ2-7, with D maybe TRBD1 (7 bases). The CDR3 consists of 16 residues. V lost 4 bases to trimming and J lost 6 bases, with 22 bases between them. Germline V gives CDR1 PRHDT, CDR2 FYEKMQ (reference sequence). The CDR3 nucleotides are TGTGCCAGCAGCTCAGGAGGGACAGCCGTCCCTAGCGAGCAGTACTTC. Translated: CASSSGGTAVPSEQYF.

The V and J genes are TRBV3-1 (or the pseudogene TRBV3-2) and TRBJ2-5; D is possibly TRBD2 (6 bases). The V end lost 3 bases, the J end lost 4 bases, and 9 bases lay between the germline ends. This CDR3 comprises 13 residues. Germline V gene sequence: CDR1 LGHDT, CDR2 YNNKEL (reference sequence). CDR3 loop: CASSQEGVETQYF. The CDR3 DNA follows: TGTGCCAGCAGCCAGGAGGGCGTAGAGACCCAGTACTTC.

The V call is TRBV7-2, the J call TRBJ2-1; TRBD1 is a possible D gene (6 bases). The CDR3 extends over 13 amino acids. CDR1 and CDR2 from the germline V gene are SGHTA and FQGNSA. V was trimmed by 9 bases and J by 3 bases, leaving 12 bases between them. In nucleotides, the CDR3 is TGTGCCAGTTCTTGGACAGTCTACAATGAGCAGTTCTTC. It is translated as CASSWTVYNEQFF. Looking up the rest from reference TRBV7-2 and TRBJ2-1 gives the full variable domain: GAGVSQSPSNKVTEKGKDVELRCDPISGHTALYWYRQSLGQGLEFLIYFQGNSAPDKSGLPSDRFSAERTGGSVSTLTIQRTQQEDSAVYLCASSWTVYNEQFFGPGTRLTVL.

This clone was detected only once. The rearrangement links TRBV5-4 to TRBJ2-7, with 12 bases fitting TRBD2. Germline V gene lookup returns CDR1 SGHNT and CDR2 YYREEE (reference sequence). V was pared by 5 bases and J by 5 bases, with 8 bases of the junction left unmatched. This CDR3 comprises 15 residues. This CDR3 is CASRPWTSGIHEQYF. In DNA form, the CDR3 reads TGTGCCAGCAGACCCTGGACTAGCGGGATCCACGAGCAGTACTTC.

V and J are TRBV12-3 or TRBV12-4 and TRBJ2-5; no reliable D call. Trimming stripped 6 bases from V and 3 bases from J, with 8 bases between. The CDR3 covers 12 residues. The CDR3 region has the DNA TGTGCCAGCAGCCTAGTAAAAGAGACCCAGTACTTC. This gives the protein CASSLVKETQYF.

The gene calls are TRBV7-2 and TRBJ2-1, with TRBD2 matching over 10 bases. The CDR3 contains 15 residues. Germline CDR1 reads SGHTA; CDR2 reads FQGNSA. V dropped 2 bases and J dropped 8; count of bases not matched to a gene: 6. CDR3 amino acids: CASSLRWTSGYEQFF. The CDR3 DNA reads as TGTGCCAGCAGCTTAAGGTGGACTAGCGGCTATGAGCAGTTCTTC.

The V and J genes are TRBV12-3 or TRBV12-4 and TRBJ2-3, with D perhaps matching TRBD1 (6 bases). The germline V and J ends were trimmed by 7 bases and 5 bases, with 13 bases remaining between them. CDR3 size: 13 residues. The CDR3 protein is CASTAGVIDTQYF. DNA for the CDR3: TGTGCCAGCACAGCAGGGGTTATAGATACGCAGTATTTT.

Only a few counts were recorded for this clone. Sequence at one end of the junction differs from germline and may be a read error. J is TRBJ2-2 and V is TRBV7-9; D gene ambiguous. Per germline, CDR1 SEHNR and CDR2 FQNEAQ (reference sequence). The CDR3 runs to 9 residues. The CDR3 region is CPRAGELFF. The CDR3 DNA reads TGCCCCCGGGCCGGGGAGCTGTTTTTT.

With respect to this clone: The sample carries other DNA sequences with the same CDR3. This rearrangement joins TRBV7-2 to TRBJ1-5; D uncertain. The CDR3 spans 15 residues. Germline-derived CDR1 and CDR2 are SGHTA and FQGNSA. V lost 0 bases, J lost 0 bases, and 6 bases lay in between. CDR3 in DNA: TGTGCCAGCAGCTTAGCCTTCGGTAGCAATCAGCCCCAGCATTTT. Amino acid sequence: CASSLAFGSNQPQHF.

The chain uses TRBV6-5 and TRBJ1-5; TRBD1 agrees at 10 bases. CDR1 and CDR2 (germline): MNHEY, SVGAGI. With V trimmed by 5 bases and J by 6 bases, 7 bases remained unmatched. The CDR3 spans 15 residues. The CDR3 bases are TGTGCCAGCAGTCGGGACAGGGGTTTTAGTCAGCCCCAGCATTTT. Protein sequence: CASSRDRGFSQPQHF.